The sequence of this T cell receptor (beta chain) was determined in a study of shared clonotypes between healthy human individuals (dated by TCRdb to 2020 to 2021). Regarding the research as a whole: A couple of women and three men aged 18 to 49 years were included in the cohort. Different laboratories and diverse techniques were used to prepare libraries and sequence TCR repertoires, to increase sequencing depth and limit assay-specific biases. To estimate repertoire size and how much clonotypes are shared between individuals, the study performed deep sequencing of blood TCR repertoires from a few healthy adults. For each donor, three plates each were used for CD4 naive and CD4 memory, two plates were used for CD8 naive, and one plate was used for CD8 memory. Per donor, leukapheresis produced somewhere between about 0.94 and 9.5 billion PBMCs.

The donors were healthy, HIV-negative adults who had no recently reported acute infections or vaccinations. Every donor was a Caucasian adult residing in Nashville, Tennessee, USA. CD4+ T cells were enriched by magnetic negative selection, after which naive cells were positively selected on CD45RA and the negative fraction was taken as the memory subset. After blood collection by leukapheresis, PBMCs were isolated using Ficoll-Histopaque density gradient centrifugation and then cryopreserved in the vapor phase of liquid nitrogen. Analytical flow cytometry was used to check the purity and quantity of each magnetically sorted T cell population. Genomic DNA was isolated from each sorted fraction and quantified by UV absorbance on a Nanodrop 2000c. Using the deep immunoSEQ assay, TCR CDR3 regions were amplified from genomic DNA by multiplex PCR. For each cell subset, the extracted genomic DNA was distributed evenly across all wells of several immunoSEQ 96-well plates, and each plate served as one replicate. For sorted subsets, approximately 210 ng genomic DNA, equal to 30,000 to 35,000 T cell genomes, was loaded into each replicate PCR. Purified libraries were measured with a Qubit 3.0 fluorometer, size-checked on a Bioanalyzer 2100, and measured again with the KAPA Library Quantification kit. Every immunoSEQ 96-well plate was sequenced on a dedicated single-read 150-cycle Illumina NextSeq 550 flow cell. Processing in the source paper ran as follows. Because the immunoSEQ output included only junctional sequences and no quality scores, the filtering could not be the same as the filtering used for full-length reads. To assign V/J genes and CDR3, sequences were annotated against IMGT germline references using PyIR, a Python wrapper for IgBLAST v1.9. Reads were removed for weak V/J assignments (E-value above 1e-6), missing CDR3, stop codons, out-of-frame junctions, or ambiguous translated residues. V3J clonotypes were defined as sequences sharing an identical inferred V gene, J gene, and CDR3 amino acid sequence. The percentage overlap between two repertoires was calculated by dividing the number of shared unique clonotypes by the size of the smaller repertoire. Repertoire richness was assessed with RTK rarefaction, the Chao1 estimator, and Recon v2.1 estimates of unobserved clonotypes. For all TCRbeta clonotypes obtained by the gDNA method from a few donors, generation probabilities were computed with OLGA. This is the immuneACCESS table as TCRdb keeps it, with only in-frame sequences that have V and J called. A part of the clones is gone; compared with another copy, unresolved V genes explain less than half, and the rest is unexplained. The DNA gave D and trimming, while V, J and clone size come from that table. This sample holds under 2.5 million clones; about nine tenths were observed only once. 0.37% of the sample is in the top ten clones.

What the work shows at the level of the full study, not this receptor alone: Even with the large sequencing depth, rarefaction of the sorted-subset datasets indicated that sequencing was incomplete. Based on pairwise subsampling, the degree of clonotype sharing among donors was expected to be affected by sequencing depth. Compared with non-shared clonotypes, the clonotypes found in all four sorted-subset donors had higher generation probabilities. Only blood was sampled, and tissue TCR repertoires likely differ from those in blood. Around 5.4% of naive CD4, around 3.6% of naive CD8, approximately 2.2% of memory CD4, and 0.35% to 0.4% of memory CD8 clonotypes were shared across several donors. Larger estimated clonotype richness was generally found for naive subsets than for memory subsets. The small number of donors limited the genetic and exposure-history diversity represented.

Notes on this clone: This clone's antigen is unknown. No much larger clone is present one base from it, and per-base qualities are unavailable.

The sequencing input was naive CD4+ T cells from PBMCs. In the paper's terms, the cell subset or site label means: CD45RA+ positively selected. This clonotype was obtained from a man between 18 and 29 years old in good health. Some clones in this sample may be carry-over from other donors' samples.

The bases are TGTGCCAGCAAGACGGGGTGGGAAAGAGAAAAACTGTTTTTT. This sequence encodes CASKTGWEREKLFF. The chain is made from TRBV28 and TRBJ1-4; the D segment cannot be called with confidence. V and J are truncated by 7 bases and 8 bases respectively, leaving an intervening sequence of 17 bases. Sequences MDHEN (CDR1) and SYDVKM (CDR2) are obtained from the germline V gene. Measured from the cysteine to the phenylalanine, the CDR3 is 14 residues long. Left in the record is the CDR3 DNA by itself, 42 bases read in frame from the first base. This CDR3, with the reference TRBV28 and TRBJ1-4 proteins standing in past its ends, gives the full variable domain DVKVTQSSRYLVKRTGEKVFLECVQDMDHENMFWYRQDPGLGLRLIYFSYDVKMKEKGDIPEGYSVSREKKERFSLILESASTNQTSMYLCASKTGWEREKLFFGSGTQLSVL.